This T cell receptor (beta chain) was sequenced in a study of blood T cells in healthy people across ages. Alongside a J-beta primer mix, a sample-barcoded 5' primer served in a second PCR lasting roughly 6 to 12 cycles. TCRdb reprocessed the 5' RACE reads with MiXCR, giving one entry per CDR3 protein. The profile shows 1.8 million or so distinct CDR3 sequences, approximately 40% of them singletons. PBMCs were isolated at a quantity of at least 6.5 million per sample. V was pared by 0 bases and J by 5 bases, with 4 bases of the junction left unmatched. CDR1 and CDR2 from the germline V gene are ENHRY and SYGVKD. This CDR3 is built from 16 residues. Whole-study findings and limits: No one knew whether donors had CMV, which possibly confounded expanded clonotype changes. Older age coincided with a roughly linear decline in TCR beta diversity per million T cells. Aged donors had fewer naive CD4+ cells and lower diversity than long-lived donors.

This clonotype was detected a few times. Its antigen is currently unknown. The rearrangement joins TRBV10-3 to TRBJ2-1; 10 bases are a match to TRBD1. Sequenced material: blood. This TCR was sampled from a human donor in good health. CDR3 residues: CAISESDRGEHNEQFF. The CDR3 DNA follows: TGTGCCATCAGTGAGTCGGACAGGGGGGAACACAATGAGCAGTTCTTC.